These 15 T cell receptor beta chains share one sample of origin, sequenced in a study of identical twins' blood T cells. One entry per CDR3 protein results from TCRdb running MiXCR on the 5' RACE reads. In the table there are 300,000 to 400,000 distinct CDR3 sequences, roughly 27% of which are singletons. Sequencing used PBMCs. These TCRs come from a woman aged 18 to 49 in good health.

This clonotype was recorded many times. The chain has TRBV20-1 and TRBJ1-5, with D maybe TRBD1 (5 bases). This CDR3 spans 13 amino acids. The ends were cut back, 6 bases at V and 2 bases at J, with 11 bases in the middle. Germline V gene sequence: CDR1 DFQATT, CDR2 SNEGSKA (reference sequence). CDR3 coding DNA: TGCAGTGCCTCCGACAGACGCAATCAGCCCCAGCATTTT. It specifies CSASDRRNQPQHF.

The chain links TRBV4-3 to TRBJ2-2; D may be TRBD2 (6 bases). Germline V lookup: CDR1 LGHNA, CDR2 YSLEER. Trimming removed 0 bases at V and 6 bases at J, with 8 bases between. The CDR3 sequence is 14 residues long. The chain's CDR3 is CASSQDRLAGELFF. DNA of the CDR3: TGCGCCAGCAGCCAAGATCGACTAGCCGGGGAGCTGTTTTTT.

A few counts support this clonotype. The chain couples TRBV18 to TRBJ1-3; 7 bases agree with TRBD1. V shed 3 bases, J shed 4 bases, and the junction held 6 bases outside the gene matches. Looked up from germline, CDR1 is KGHSH and CDR2 is LQKENI. The length of the CDR3 is 15 residues. As DNA, the CDR3 is TGTGCCAGCTCACCGGAAGGGACAGCGGGAAACACCATATATTTT. Translated, it gives CASSPEGTAGNTIYF.

This clonotype was seen a few times. CDR3 coding DNA: TGTGCCAGCAGCGGTGGACAGGGGAACACTGAAGCTTTCTTT. Its translation is CASSGGQGNTEAFF. The rearrangement uses TRBV7-9 and TRBJ1-1, with TRBD1 matching 8 bases. The ends lost 5 bases at V and 1 base at J; junction bases unmatched: 3. CDR1 and CDR2 from the germline V gene are SEHNR and FQNEAQ (reference sequence). The CDR3 sequence is 14 residues long.

This clonotype has ten or more counts. The chain carries TRBV20-1 and TRBJ1-2; D gene ambiguous. The CDR3 consists of 11 residues. The V and J ends lost 7 bases and 6 bases respectively, with 12 bases between them. CDR1 is DFQATT, CDR2 SNEGSKA, per germline (reference sequence). CDR3 region: CSGPRENGYTF. The CDR3 DNA is TGCAGTGGTCCCAGAGAAAATGGCTACACCTTC.

There are many counts of this clonotype. The chain uses TRBV12-5 and TRBJ2-2; no clear D gene. The CDR3 loop spans 15 amino acids. V lost 2 bases, J lost 0 bases, and 7 bases lay in between. The germline CDR1 and CDR2 sequences are LGHNT and FRNRAP. For the CDR3, the DNA is TGTGCTAGTGGTTTGTTTCCCCCGAACACCGGGGAGCTGTTTTTT. It translates to CASGLFPPNTGELFF.

V gene TRBV20-1 combines with J gene TRBJ1-6; 8 nucleotides line up with TRBD1. V was clipped by 3 bases and J by 10 bases; unmatched bases: 14. From germline, CDR1 is DFQATT and CDR2 SNEGSKA (reference sequence). The CDR3 spans 16 residues. The CDR3 here is CSARPGQEGLNSPLHF. The CDR3 nucleotides are TGCAGTGCTAGGCCGGGACAGGAGGGCTTGAACTCACCCCTCCACTTT.

This clonotype has more than one count but fewer than ten. The J gene is TRBJ2-3, the V gene TRBV6-1; possibly TRBD1 or TRBD2 for D (5 bases each). V dropped 6 bases and J dropped 3 bases, with 16 bases sitting between them. The CDR3 extends over 15 amino acids. The germline CDR1 and CDR2 sequences are MNHNS and SASEGT. The CDR3 sequence: CASRPGLGETDTQYF. The CDR3 DNA is TGTGCCAGCAGGCCTGGTTTGGGGGAAACAGATACGCAGTATTTT.

DNA of the CDR3: TGTGCCACCAGCAGACCTAGCGGGAGAACCAACAATGAGCAGTTCTTC. Its translation is CATSRPSGRTNNEQFF. The rearrangement links TRBV15 to TRBJ2-1; 10 nucleotides align to TRBD2. The CDR3 has 16 amino acids. Germline CDR1 reads LNHNV; CDR2 reads YYDKDF (reference sequence). The J segment lost 5 bases and the V segment lost 2 bases, leaving 6 bases of the junction unmatched.

The rearrangement joins TRBV13 to TRBJ2-1, with D possibly being TRBD2 (6 bases). Trimming pared 8 bases from V and 2 bases from J, leaving 10 bases between. CDR1 is PRHDT, CDR2 FYEKMQ, per germline (reference sequence). The CDR3 extends over 13 amino acids. DNA for the CDR3: TGTGCCAGCCGAGGAGGGACCTACAATGAGCAGTTCTTC. Amino acid sequence: CASRGGTYNEQFF. Complete variable domain (other parts from reference TRBV13 and TRBJ2-1): AAGVIQSPRHLIKEKRETATLKCYPIPRHDTVYWYQQGPGQDPQFLISFYEKMQSDKGSIPDRFSAQQFSDYHSELNMSSLELGDSALYFCASRGGTYNEQFFGPGTRLTVL.

The rearrangement uses TRBV10-3 and TRBJ2-7, with no clear D. The CDR3 consists of 13 residues. With 3 bases removed from V and 2 bases from J, the gap between germline ends came to 8 bases. From germline, CDR1 is ENHRY and CDR2 SYGVKD. CDR3 protein: CAISDRVPYEQYF. CDR3 DNA: TGTGCCATCAGTGACCGGGTTCCCTACGAGCAGTACTTC.

CDR3 sequence reads: CASSPISGRDREYEQYF. DNA for the CDR3: TGTGCCAGCAGCCCAATCTCCGGCCGGGACAGGGAATACGAGCAGTACTTC. V and J are TRBV7-9 and TRBJ2-7; 9 nucleotides line up with TRBD1. Trimming removed 5 bases from V and 4 bases from J; junction bases left unmatched: 15. The CDR3 length is 17 residues. CDR1 and CDR2 (germline): SEHNR, FQNEAQ (reference sequence).

At least ten counts were recorded for this clonotype. V is TRBV30 and J is TRBJ2-3; D unclear. This CDR3 contains 12 residues. The germline V gene has CDR1 GTSNPN and CDR2 SVGIG (reference sequence). Trimming took 0 bases from V and 5 from J, leaving 6 bases between them. CDR3 in amino acids: CAWSVNGDTQYF. The CDR3 coding sequence is TGTGCCTGGAGTGTAAACGGAGATACGCAGTATTTT. The complete variable domain, with remaining parts taken from reference TRBV30 and TRBJ2-3, reads SQTIHQWPATLVQPVGSPLSLECTVEGTSNPNLYWYRQAAGRGLQLLFYSVGIGQISSEVPQNLSASRPQDRQFILSSKKLLLSDSGFYLCAWSVNGDTQYFGPGTRLTVL.

This clonotype appeared a few times. This sequence joins TRBV5-6 and TRBJ1-2; D unclear. Germline-derived CDR1 and CDR2 are SGHDT and YYEEEE. V lost 3 bases and J 4 bases, leaving 16 bases between the germline ends. This CDR3 has 15 residues. DNA for the CDR3: TGTGCCAGCAGCTCCCGGGTCCGTAGTTCCTATGGCTACACCTTC. Protein sequence: CASSSRVRSSYGYTF.

The chain employs TRBV14 and TRBJ2-3, with TRBD1 matching over 7 bases. V shed 9 bases, J shed 7 bases, and the junction held 10 bases outside the gene matches. CDR3 length equals 13 residues. CDR1 and CDR2 (germline): SGHDN, FVKESK. The CDR3 DNA sequence: TGTGCCAGTAACAGGGGTAGTACATATACGCAGTATTTT. Translation: CASNRGSTYTQYF.